Listed below are T cell receptor beta chains from one sample, sequenced in a study of blood T cell repertoires in COVID-19. Here immunoSEQ multiplex PCR was the method, and the copy in TCRdb shows in-frame clones only, minus some. This sample has around 220,000 clones; 65% to 90% occur once, and the top ten carry 4.4%. Source material: peripheral blood. The source of these receptors is a man between 45 and 60 years old with acute or convalescent COVID-19. Both conserved end residues are part of each CDR3. The D gene is left open where the match is weak. A row's size may be missing; if present it is once, few, many or a size class.

d_gene: -; v_gene: TRBV9; abundance: -; j_gene: TRBJ1-2; CDR3aa: CASSPLQDRFYGYTF; CDR3nt: TGTGCCAGCAGCCCACTCCAGGACAGATTTTATGGCTACACCTTC
d_gene: -; v_gene: TRBV27; abundance: -; j_gene: TRBJ1-2; CDR3aa: CASSLAGRSYTF; CDR3nt: TGTGCCAGCAGTTTGGCGGGTAGAAGCTACACCTTC
d_gene: -; v_gene: TRBV4-1; abundance: -; j_gene: TRBJ1-2; CDR3aa: CASSPWGRGGYGYTF; CDR3nt: TGCGCCAGCAGCCCTTGGGGTAGGGGAGGATATGGCTACACCTTC
d_gene: -; v_gene: TRBV10-1; abundance: -; j_gene: TRBJ2-7; CDR3aa: CASSSGQEYYEQYF; CDR3nt: TGCGCCAGCAGTAGCGGGCAGGAATACTACGAGCAGTACTTC
d_gene: -; v_gene: TRBV7-2; abundance: -; j_gene: TRBJ2-3; CDR3aa: CASSLAGPSTDTQYF; CDR3nt: TGTGCCAGCAGCTTAGCGGGCCCAAGCACAGATACGCAGTATTTT
d_gene: TRBD1; v_gene: TRBV5-8; abundance: few; j_gene: TRBJ1-4; CDR3aa: CASSSGQGLFEKLFF; CDR3nt: TGTGCCAGCAGCTCAGGACAGGGGCTATTCGAAAAACTGTTTTTT
d_gene: TRBD2; v_gene: TRBV7-2; abundance: -; j_gene: TRBJ2-1; CDR3aa: CASSLTGGNYNEQFF; CDR3nt: TGTGCCAGCAGCCTGACGGGGGGAAACTACAATGAGCAGTTCTTC
d_gene: TRBD1; v_gene: TRBV5-1; abundance: -; j_gene: TRBJ1-6; CDR3aa: CASSLGQGNSPLHF; CDR3nt: TGCGCCAGCAGCTTGGGACAGGGTAATTCACCCCTCCACTTT
d_gene: TRBD1; v_gene: TRBV6-1; abundance: -; j_gene: TRBJ2-7; CDR3aa: CASSEAGQKTYEQYF; CDR3nt: TGTGCCAGCAGTGAAGCGGGACAGAAAACCTACGAGCAGTACTTC
d_gene: -; v_gene: TRBV5-6; abundance: -; j_gene: TRBJ1-2; CDR3aa: CASSSNVGRANYGYTF; CDR3nt: TGTGCCAGCAGCTCTAATGTGGGGCGAGCTAACTATGGCTACACCTTC
d_gene: -; v_gene: TRBV5-1; abundance: once; j_gene: TRBJ2-1; CDR3aa: CASSLQGWEQFF; CDR3nt: TGCGCCAGCAGCTTACAGGGATGGGAGCAGTTCTTC
d_gene: -; v_gene: TRBV5-6; abundance: -; j_gene: TRBJ1-2; CDR3aa: CASSVTDNYGYTF; CDR3nt: TGTGCCAGCAGCGTAACAGATAACTATGGCTACACCTTC
d_gene: TRBD2; v_gene: TRBV3-1/TRBV3-2; abundance: -; j_gene: TRBJ2-5; CDR3aa: CASSQDGLAGQGETQYF; CDR3nt: TGTGCCAGCAGCCAAGACGGCTTAGCGGGGCAGGGAGAGACCCAGTACTTC
d_gene: TRBD1; v_gene: TRBV5-1; abundance: -; j_gene: TRBJ2-1; CDR3aa: CASSLDRGNEQFF; CDR3nt: TGCGCCAGCAGCTTGGACAGGGGCAATGAGCAGTTCTTC
d_gene: -; v_gene: TRBV30; abundance: -; j_gene: TRBJ2-1; CDR3aa: CAWSRAASYNEQFF; CDR3nt: TGTGCCTGGAGCAGGGCAGCTTCCTACAATGAGCAGTTCTTC
d_gene: -; v_gene: TRBV19; abundance: -; j_gene: TRBJ1-5; CDR3aa: CASSMSAGQPQHF; CDR3nt: TGTGCCAGTAGTATGAGTGCAGGTCAGCCCCAGCATTTT
d_gene: -; v_gene: TRBV6-1; abundance: -; j_gene: TRBJ1-2; CDR3aa: CASSDLLGSGYGYTF; CDR3nt: TGTGCCAGCAGTGATCTGTTGGGAAGCGGCTATGGCTACACCTTC
d_gene: -; v_gene: TRBV5-1; abundance: once; j_gene: TRBJ1-4; CDR3aa: CASRQGSGVNEKLFF; CDR3nt: TGCGCCTCCAGGCAGGGGAGTGGGGTCAATGAAAAACTGTTTTTT
d_gene: TRBD2; v_gene: TRBV4-2; abundance: -; j_gene: TRBJ2-5; CDR3aa: CASSQDGRGQETQYF; CDR3nt: TGTGCCAGCAGCCAAGACGGGCGGGGGCAAGAGACCCAGTACTTC
d_gene: -; v_gene: TRBV27; abundance: few; j_gene: TRBJ1-5; CDR3aa: CASSHPHQPQHF; CDR3nt: TGTGCCAGCAGTCATCCCCATCAGCCCCAGCATTTT
d_gene: -; v_gene: TRBV19; abundance: -; j_gene: TRBJ1-2; CDR3aa: CASSITDRSSYGYTF; CDR3nt: TGTGCCAGTAGTATTACGGACAGATCCAGCTATGGCTACACCTTC
d_gene: TRBD1; v_gene: TRBV6-5; abundance: once; j_gene: TRBJ1-2; CDR3aa: CASSPTGLGYTF; CDR3nt: TGTGCCAGCAGTCCGACAGGGTTGGGCTACACCTTC
d_gene: TRBD1; v_gene: TRBV6-1; abundance: -; j_gene: TRBJ2-5; CDR3aa: CASSDGTVGVETQYF; CDR3nt: TGTGCCAGCAGTGACGGGACAGTCGGGGTGGAGACCCAGTACTTC